These 19 T cell receptor beta chains were sequenced from one sample in a study of Ad26.COV2.S vaccination and SARS-CoV-2 variants. This table comes from immunoSEQ multiplex PCR, and its TCRdb copy is limited to in-frame clones, with some not included. The sample contains about 350,000 clones, about 87% of which appear only once. Treatment indicated: around 19 received Ad26.COV2.S at low or high dose, single or two shots; 5 received placebo; per-sample allocation not given. After the first vaccine or placebo injection, samples were drawn on day 63. The material sequenced was peripheral blood, taken in a trial of Ad26.COV2.S vaccine versus placebo. All receptors derive from a person aged 18-60 years who received the Ad26.COV2.S COVID-19 vaccine or a placebo.

This clone was seen just once. The chain carries TRBV2 and TRBJ2-3; no definite D call. The CDR3 extends over 12 amino acids. The V end lost 4 bases, the J end lost 4 bases, and 6 bases lay between the germline ends. Germline assignment: CDR1 SNHLY and CDR2 FYNNEI. CDR3 amino acids: CASSVSADTQYF. Written as DNA, the CDR3 is TGTGCCAGCAGTGTGTCGGCAGATACGCAGTATTTT.

The chain links TRBV7-9 to TRBJ2-7; maybe TRBD2 (6 bases). The CDR3 runs to 15 residues. Germline CDR1 is SEHNR and CDR2 is FQNEAQ (reference sequence). The germline V and J ends were trimmed by 5 bases and 2 bases, with 16 bases remaining between them. The CDR3 here is CASSPVWGGAYEQYF. Written as DNA, the CDR3 is TGTGCCAGCAGCCCGGTTTGGGGCGGGGCCTACGAGCAGTACTTC. Variable domain in full (rest from reference TRBV7-9 and TRBJ2-7): DTGVSQNPRHKITKRGQNVTFRCDPISEHNRLYWYRQTLGQGPEFLTYFQNEAQLEKSRLLSDRFSAERPKGSFSTLEIQRTEQGDSAMYLCASSPVWGGAYEQYFGPGTRLTVT.

The chain combines TRBV30 with TRBJ1-1, with D unclear. The CDR3 is 11 residues long. V was shortened by 0 bases and J by 8 bases, with 7 bases between the two germline ends. CDR1 is GTSNPN and CDR2 is SVGIG in the germline V gene (reference sequence). The CDR3 here is CAWSVRFEAFF. The CDR3 coding sequence is TGTGCCTGGAGTGTACGGTTCGAAGCTTTCTTT.

V is TRBV7-3 and J is TRBJ2-7, with 10 bases matching TRBD2. This CDR3 comprises 15 residues. With 2 bases clipped from V and 3 bases from J, the junction kept 4 bases outside the gene matches. Germline V gene data show CDR1 as SGHTA and CDR2 as FQGTGA. The CDR3, as DNA: TGTGCCAGCAGCTTAGGACTAGCGGAGAACTACGAGCAGTACTTC. Its translation: CASSLGLAENYEQYF.

This clone was seen a single time. The chain combines TRBV28 with TRBJ2-7, with a tentative D call TRBD2 (5 bases). CDR1 is MDHEN, CDR2 SYDVKM, per germline. This CDR3 region has 16 residues. The germline V and J ends were trimmed by 1 base and 1 base, with 14 bases remaining between them. The CDR3 DNA sequence: TGTGCCAGCAGTTTATACCCCCTTCGGGATTCCTACGAGCAGTACTTC. This sequence encodes CASSLYPLRDSYEQYF.

As to this clone: At the DNA level, this CDR3 is encoded by other sequences in the same sample as well. V gene TRBV27 combines with J gene TRBJ1-5; the D is unclear. Per germline, CDR1 MNHEY and CDR2 SMNVEV (reference sequence). V shed 6 bases and J shed 5 bases, with 11 bases lying between them. The CDR3 has 13 amino acids. DNA for the CDR3: TGTGCCAGCAGCTTCGGGTCTGATCAGCCCCAGCATTTT. It yields the protein CASSFGSDQPQHF.

The V gene is TRBV7-8, the J gene TRBJ2-7, with D possibly TRBD2 on 5 matching bases. The CDR3 sequence is 13 residues long. CDR1 SGHVS and CDR2 FQNEAQ come from the germline V gene. Trimming pared 3 bases from V and 4 bases from J, leaving 10 bases between. The CDR3 loop is CASSFREGYEQYF. The CDR3 DNA reads TGTGCCAGCAGCTTCCGGGAAGGTTACGAGCAGTACTTC.

This rearrangement joins TRBV15 to TRBJ2-3, with no clear D. The CDR3 loop spans 14 amino acids. Germline V gene sequence: CDR1 LNHNV, CDR2 YYDKDF (reference sequence). V shed 0 bases and J shed 4 bases, with 8 bases lying between them. CDR3 residues: CATSRDESPDTQYF. In nucleotides, the CDR3 is TGTGCCACCAGCAGAGATGAAAGTCCAGATACGCAGTATTTT. Combining the CDR3 with reference TRBV15 and TRBJ2-3 gives the whole variable domain DAMVIQNPRYQVTQFGKPVTLSCSQTLNHNVMYWYQQKSSQAPKLLFHYYDKDFNNEADTPDNFQSRRPNTSFCFLDIRSPGLGDTAMYLCATSRDESPDTQYFGPGTRLTVL.

This chain uses TRBV4-3 with TRBJ2-1; 9 positions agree with TRBD2. This CDR3 region has 16 residues. Germline loops: CDR1 LGHNA, CDR2 YSLEER. V shed 0 bases and J 7 bases; nucleotides not matched to a gene: 7. The CDR3 spells CASSQDGSGRFNEQFF. CDR3 in DNA: TGCGCCAGCAGCCAAGATGGAAGCGGGAGGTTTAATGAGCAGTTCTTC.

Comments on this clone: At the DNA level, this CDR3 is encoded by other sequences in the same sample as well. V gene TRBV28 combines with J gene TRBJ2-5; D may be TRBD1 (6 bases). From germline, CDR1 is MDHEN and CDR2 SYDVKM. The length of the CDR3 is 13 residues. V lost 4 bases to trimming and J lost 3 bases, with 9 bases between them. Written as DNA, the CDR3 is TGTGCCAGCAGTTCTTCAGGGGAAGAGACCCAGTACTTC. The encoded protein is CASSSSGEETQYF.

A few counts support this clone. The chain has TRBV18 and TRBJ1-2; possibly TRBD1 for D (6 bases). V lost 3 bases, J lost 2 bases, and 13 bases lay in between. The CDR3 runs to 15 residues. Germline loops: CDR1 KGHSH, CDR2 LQKENI. CDR3 amino acids: CASSPGAESNYGYTF. CDR3 nucleotides: TGTGCCAGCTCACCGGGGGCAGAGTCCAACTATGGCTACACCTTC. Full variable domain (rest looked up from reference TRBV18 and TRBJ1-2): NAGVMQNPRHLVRRRGQEARLRCSPMKGHSHVYWYRQLPEEGLKFMVYLQKENIIDESGMPKERFSAEFPKEGPSILRIQQVVRGDSAAYFCASSPGAESNYGYTFGSGTRLTVV.

This chain uses TRBV7-2 with TRBJ1-2; D is unclear. Trimming cost V 2 bases and J 8 bases, with 12 bases left between them. The germline V gene has CDR1 SGHTA and CDR2 FQGNSA. This CDR3 is built from 13 residues. The CDR3 sequence is CASSLMSRVGYTF. As DNA, the CDR3 is TGTGCCAGCAGCTTAATGTCTAGGGTCGGCTACACCTTC.

The genes are TRBV4-1 and TRBJ2-7; D may be TRBD1 (5 bases). There are 16 residues in the CDR3. Looked up from germline, CDR1 is MGHRA and CDR2 is YSYEKL. V was trimmed by 2 bases and J by 4 bases, leaving 18 bases between them. CDR3 sequence (DNA): TGCGCCAGCAGCCAACTTAGGGTGACAGCCTTTTACGAGCAGTACTTC. Protein product: CASSQLRVTAFYEQYF.

V and J are TRBV7-2 and TRBJ2-1; perhaps TRBD1 as D (6 bases). The CDR3 runs 14 residues. Trimming pared 3 bases from V and 8 bases from J, leaving 14 bases between. Germline V gene sequence: CDR1 SGHTA, CDR2 FQGNSA. The CDR3, as DNA: TGTGCCAGCAGCTTCCAACAGGGTCGGTATGAGCAGTTCTTC. Translated, it gives CASSFQQGRYEQFF. The entire variable domain, with the rest obtained from reference TRBV7-2 and TRBJ2-1, is as follows: GAGVSQSPSNKVTEKGKDVELRCDPISGHTALYWYRQSLGQGLEFLIYFQGNSAPDKSGLPSDRFSAERTGGSVSTLTIQRTQQEDSAVYLCASSFQQGRYEQFFGPGTRLTVL.

The gene calls are TRBV29-1 and TRBJ2-1; weak D call: TRBD1 (5 bases). The germline CDR1 and CDR2 sequences are SQVTM and ANQGSEA. The CDR3 has 14 residues. V lost 3 bases and J 1 base, leaving 10 bases between the germline ends. CDR3 DNA sequence: TGCAGCGTTGAGCGAAGGGGATCCTACAATGAGCAGTTCTTC. Translating it yields CSVERRGSYNEQFF.

V gene TRBV9 combines with J gene TRBJ1-1; maybe TRBD1 (5 bases). Looked up from germline, CDR1 is SGDLS and CDR2 is YYNGEE. V lost 3 bases, J lost 1 base, and 10 bases lay in between. The CDR3 spans 14 residues. This CDR3 reads CASSDRDWNTEAFF. CDR3 DNA: TGTGCCAGCAGCGACCGGGACTGGAACACTGAAGCTTTCTTT.

Concerning this clone: One end of the junction is discordant with germline, which a read error may explain. This chain joins TRBV5-4 and TRBJ1-4; 7 nucleotides agree with TRBD1. This CDR3 spans 14 amino acids. Germline CDR1 is SGHNT and CDR2 is YYREEE (reference sequence). The CDR3 is CTSSETGRGEKLFF. The CDR3 DNA reads TGTACCAGCAGCGAGACAGGGCGGGGTGAAAAACTGTTTTTT.

The chain joins TRBV6-2 or TRBV6-3 to TRBJ2-1, with no clear D. Germline V lookup: CDR1 MNHEY, CDR2 SVGEGT. With 6 bases removed from V and 10 bases from J, the gap between germline ends came to 10 bases. This CDR3 comprises 11 residues. In nucleotides, the CDR3 is TGTGCCAGCAGCCTCCTAGACGAGCAGTTCTTC. Protein product: CASSLLDEQFF.

As for this clone: The sample carries other DNA sequences with the same CDR3. The V and J genes are TRBV9 and TRBJ2-2, with 7 nucleotides matching TRBD2. Germline loops: CDR1 SGDLS, CDR2 YYNGEE. The length of the CDR3 is 15 residues. Trimming cost V 0 bases and J 5 bases; bases outside gene matches: 4. The CDR3 DNA is TGTGCCAGCAGCGTAGGTCCGGGAGGAACCGGGGAGCTGTTTTTT. This translates into CASSVGPGGTGELFF.